This T cell receptor beta chain was retrieved from a study of blood T cell repertoires in COVID-19. Turning to the study itself: In each case, the material was cDNA or gDNA derived from T cells, B-cell-depleted T cells, or PBMCs.

In the original analysis: How many nucleated cells were present was estimated from reference gene primer amplification. The method was immunoSEQ multiplex PCR; TCRdb's version includes in-frame clones alone and lacks a portion of them. V, J and clone size derive from that table, while D and trimming were established from the DNA sequence. The sample includes fewer than 70,000 clones, 65% to 90% of them seen just once. J gave up 2 bases and V 6 bases, and 14 bases lay outside the gene matches. The V gene's germline CDR1 is SEHNR and CDR2 FQNEAQ (reference sequence). This CDR3 contains 17 residues. The chain combines TRBV7-9 with TRBJ2-5, with TRBD1 matching 8 bases. Sequencing used peripheral blood. The receptor was derived from an elderly man with acute or convalescent COVID-19. The CDR3 region is CASSSHRGSGRQETQYF. In nucleotides, the CDR3 is TGTGCCAGCAGTTCTCACAGGGGGTCGGGGAGACAAGAGACCCAGTACTTC. Looking up the rest from reference TRBV7-9 and TRBJ2-5 gives the full variable domain: DTGVSQNPRHKITKRGQNVTFRCDPISEHNRLYWYRQTLGQGPEFLTYFQNEAQLEKSRLLSDRFSAERPKGSFSTLEIQRTEQGDSAMYLCASSSHRGSGRQETQYFGPGTRLLVL.